A single T cell receptor (beta chain) is shown here with its context. This specimen comes from a study of blood T cell repertoires in COVID-19. For the study at large: The origin of the acute and convalescent COVID-19 samples was the United States, Italy and Spain. In each case, the material was cDNA or gDNA derived from T cells, B-cell-depleted T cells, or PBMCs.

Authors' analysis steps: It was from reference gene primer amplification that nucleated cell counts were estimated. Clones were sequenced by immunoSEQ multiplex PCR, and TCRdb holds only the in-frame ones, with some missing. The DNA gave D and trimming, while V, J and clone size come from that table. The sample lists under 300,000 clones; roughly 86% were seen once. CDR1 is SGHTA and CDR2 is FQGNSA in the germline V gene. The CDR3 sequence is 13 residues long. The V end was cut by 2 bases, the J end by 5 bases, with 9 bases between. The chain is built from TRBV7-2 and TRBJ2-5; D is unclear. This receptor was identified in a young woman with acute or convalescent COVID-19. Sequencing was performed on peripheral blood. The CDR3 is CASSLPQLETQYF. CDR3 coding DNA: TGTGCCAGCAGCTTACCCCAACTGGAGACCCAGTACTTC.